This is a list of T cell receptor beta chains from one sample in a study of shared clonotypes between healthy human individuals. Profiling relied on immunoSEQ multiplex PCR, and the TCRdb table lists in-frame clones only, not all of them. Of more than 400,000 clones in the sample, approximately 95% are singletons; the top ten hold around 0.067%. Sequencing used naive CD4+ T cells sorted from blood. The source is a woman aged 30 to 39 in good health. Each CDR3 is given with its conserved first and last residue. A clone size is listed for some rows: how often the clone was seen (once, few, many), or a class if it is expanded.

v_call	j_call	clone_size	cdr3_aa
TRBV18	TRBJ2-7	-	CASSPIAGDVEQYF
TRBV28	TRBJ2-7	-	CASSHPGQGVSEQYF
TRBV28	TRBJ2-7	few	CASTAGTRGYEQYF
TRBV7-2	TRBJ2-3	-	CASSLRLAGRFSDTQYF
TRBV19	TRBJ1-5	-	CASSTLSGPNGEPQHF
TRBV30	TRBJ2-6	-	CAWIGSGANVLTF
TRBV15	TRBJ2-1	-	CATSRDMGLAVDNEQFF
TRBV5-8	TRBJ2-6	-	CASSFLVGANVLTF
TRBV11-3	TRBJ1-5	-	CASSLERREGNQPQHF
TRBV6-4	TRBJ2-7	-	CASSRVKEGAYEQYF
TRBV7-7	TRBJ2-7	-	CASSPGAGQGEQYF
TRBV6-1	TRBJ1-4	-	CASSEGATNEKLFF
TRBV5-4	TRBJ1-1	-	CASSSGQSNTEAFF
TRBV2	TRBJ1-5	few	CASSERDSGQPQHF
TRBV18	TRBJ1-2	-	CASSPTGGDNYGYTF
TRBV7-9	TRBJ2-3	-	CASSSSLDTQYF
TRBV28	TRBJ2-7	-	CASAGAREQYF
TRBV28	-	once	CASSSQIAPTSYEQYF
TRBV7-9	TRBJ1-1	-	CASSLVWDQPSTEAFF
TRBV4-1	TRBJ1-2	-	CASSQDRVGGYTF
TRBV21-1	TRBJ1-2	-	CASSKETGNYGYTF
TRBV6-5	TRBJ2-2	-	CASSYLGELFF
TRBV5-1	TRBJ2-5	-	CASSSSTTQYF
TRBV18	TRBJ2-7	-	CATSPGQRAYEQYF
TRBV28	TRBJ1-4	-	CASSFPGTGHEKLFF
TRBV6-1	-	-	CASSHRDRVYEQYF
TRBV28	TRBJ1-5	-	CASRRDGVSNQPQHF